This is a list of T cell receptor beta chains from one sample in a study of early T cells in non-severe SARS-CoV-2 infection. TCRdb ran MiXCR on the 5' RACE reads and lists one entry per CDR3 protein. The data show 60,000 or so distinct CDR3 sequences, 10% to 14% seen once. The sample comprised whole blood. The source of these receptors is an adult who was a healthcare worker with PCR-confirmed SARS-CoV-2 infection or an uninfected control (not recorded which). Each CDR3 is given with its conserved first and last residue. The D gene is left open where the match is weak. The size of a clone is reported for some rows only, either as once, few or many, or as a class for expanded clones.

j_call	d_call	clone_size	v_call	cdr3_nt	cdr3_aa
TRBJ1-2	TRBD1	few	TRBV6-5	TGTGCCAGCAGAACGGCGGGACAGGGAGCATTTAACTATGGCTACACCTTC	CASRTAGQGAFNYGYTF
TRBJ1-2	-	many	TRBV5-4	TGTGCCAGCAGCTTGGACCCAGGGGTCAACTATGGCTACACCTTC	CASSLDPGVNYGYTF
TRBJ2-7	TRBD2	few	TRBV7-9	TGTGCCAGCAGCCCTAAAGCGGGGGGGCCCACCTACGAGCAGTACTTC	CASSPKAGGPTYEQYF
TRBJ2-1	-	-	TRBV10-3	TGTGCCATCAGTGAGTTGGGGATAGAGGAGCAGTTCTTC	CAISELGIEEQFF
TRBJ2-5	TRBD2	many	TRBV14	TGTGCCAGCAGCCCAAATCTCCTAGCGGGGCACCAAGAGACCCAGTACTTC	CASSPNLLAGHQETQYF
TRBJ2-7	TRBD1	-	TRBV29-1	TGCAGCGTCCGAAATAGGGACAGGAGCTCCTACGAGCAGTACTTC	CSVRNRDRSSYEQYF
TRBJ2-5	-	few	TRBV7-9	TGTGCCAGCAGCTTGCGTCCCGGGGGCGCGGCCTCTCAAGAGACCCAGTACTTC	CASSLRPGGAASQETQYF
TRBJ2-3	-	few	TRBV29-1	TGCAGCGTTGTAGGACTCGATGGGACCCCCCTTTTGGGAGATACGCAGTATTTT	CSVVGLDGTPLLGDTQYF
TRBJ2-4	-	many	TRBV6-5	TGTGCCAGCAGTCCGGCCGGTTGGAGGGCCGGCCACATTCAGTACTTC	CASSPAGWRAGHIQYF
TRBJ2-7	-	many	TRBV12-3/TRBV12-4	TGTGCCAGCAGTCCCCAAAACTACGAGCAGTACTTC	CASSPQNYEQYF
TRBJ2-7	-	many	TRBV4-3	TGCGCCAGCAGCCCGACCAGACAGGATTCCTACGAGCAGTACTTC	CASSPTRQDSYEQYF
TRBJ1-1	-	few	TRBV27	TGTGCCAGCAGTTTATTCGGGGCTGAAGCTTTCTTT	CASSLFGAEAFF
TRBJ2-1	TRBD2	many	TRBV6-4	TGTGCCAGCAGTGAAACCCTAGCGGGGCCTAATGAGCAGTTCTTC	CASSETLAGPNEQFF
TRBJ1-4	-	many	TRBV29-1	TGCAGCGCCATGGCAGGGCAAGGTGAAAAACTGTTTTTT	CSAMAGQGEKLFF
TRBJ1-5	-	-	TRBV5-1	TGCGCCAGCAGCTTGGCCCCAGGGAGCCAGCCCCAGCATTTT	CASSLAPGSQPQHF
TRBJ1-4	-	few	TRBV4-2	TGTGCCAGCAGCCAAGAGGCATACAGGGTTAATGAAAAACTGTTTTTT	CASSQEAYRVNEKLFF
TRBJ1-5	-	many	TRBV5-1	TGCGCCAGCAGCTTGGGGATAGATAGCAATCAGCCCCAGCATTTT	CASSLGIDSNQPQHF
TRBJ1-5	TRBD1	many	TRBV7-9	TGTGCCAGCAGCTTATCCGGGACAGATCAGCCCCAGCATTTT	CASSLSGTDQPQHF
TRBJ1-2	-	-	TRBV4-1	TGCGCCAGCAGCCAAGTTCTAGGATATGGCTACACCTTC	CASSQVLGYGYTF
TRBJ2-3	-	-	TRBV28	TGTGCCAGCAGTTTCAGGGCAGGGGGCACAGATACGCAGTATTTT	CASSFRAGGTDTQYF
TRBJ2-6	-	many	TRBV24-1	TGTGCCACCAGTGATTCCTTGCGGGGCTCTGGGGCCAACGTCCTGACTTTC	CATSDSLRGSGANVLTF
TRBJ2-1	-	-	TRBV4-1	TGCGCCAGCAGCCCGGACCACAATGAGCAGTTCTTC	CASSPDHNEQFF
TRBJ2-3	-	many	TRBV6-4	TGTGCCAGCAGTGACGGGACTAGCACAGATACGCAGTATTTT	CASSDGTSTDTQYF
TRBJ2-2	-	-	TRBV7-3	TGTGCCAGCAGCTTAGGTCTCCCCGGGGAGCTGTTTTTT	CASSLGLPGELFF
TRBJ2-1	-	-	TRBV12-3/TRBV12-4	TGTGCCAGCACCCCGGGGACCCGCGGGAATGAGCAGTTCTTC	CASTPGTRGNEQFF
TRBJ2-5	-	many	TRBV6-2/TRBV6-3	TGTGCCAGCTCCCACGCCGTCCCCCGTCAGTACTTC	CASSHAVPRQYF
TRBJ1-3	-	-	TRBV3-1	TGTGCCAGCAGCCAAGGGACAGCTATCTCTGGAAACACCATATATTTT	CASSQGTAISGNTIYF
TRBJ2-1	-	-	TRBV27	TGTGCCAGTTCAGTTTATAAGGGGGGGGGCGCGAATGAGCAGTTCTTC	CASSVYKGGGANEQFF
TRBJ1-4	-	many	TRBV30	TGTGCCGTTCAGGGGCGGGATGAAAAACTGTTTTTT	CAVQGRDEKLFF
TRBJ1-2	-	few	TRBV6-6	TGTGCCAGCAGTCCCTACTATGGCTACACCTTC	CASSPYYGYTF
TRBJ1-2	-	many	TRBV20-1	TGCAGTGCTAGAGCAGACGGGGGTATCGGTGGCGATTATGGCTACACCTTC	CSARADGGIGGDYGYTF
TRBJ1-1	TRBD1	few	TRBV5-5	TGTGCCAGCATGGGACAGGGTATTATGAACACTGAAGCTTTCTTT	CASMGQGIMNTEAFF
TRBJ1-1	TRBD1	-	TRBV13	TGTGCCAGCAGCCAACGGAACAGGGGTTCCCCTGAAGCTTTCTTT	CASSQRNRGSPEAFF
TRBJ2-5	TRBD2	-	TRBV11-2	TGTGCCAGCAGCTTAGGGCTAGCGGGGGGCGAGACCCAGTACTTC	CASSLGLAGGETQYF
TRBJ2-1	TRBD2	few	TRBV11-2	TGTGCCAGCAGCTTAGCCATAGCGGGGGGGCCCCGCAATGAGCAGTTCTTC	CASSLAIAGGPRNEQFF
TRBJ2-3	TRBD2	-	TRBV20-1	TGCAGTGCTAGTCTAGCGGGGGGGGCAGATACGCAGTATTTT	CSASLAGGADTQYF
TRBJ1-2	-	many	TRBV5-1	TGCGCCAGCAGCGTGACTCCCACAGGCGGTGGCTATGGCTACACCTTC	CASSVTPTGGGYGYTF
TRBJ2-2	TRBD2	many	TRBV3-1	TGTGCCAGCAGCCATCCTAAAAGACTAGCGGGGCAGAACACCGGGGAGCTGTTTTTT	CASSHPKRLAGQNTGELFF
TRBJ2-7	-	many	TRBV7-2	TGTGCCAGCAGCCCATCGCCCGGACTCGAGCAGTACTTC	CASSPSPGLEQYF
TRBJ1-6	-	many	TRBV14	TGTGCCAGCAGCCAAGATAGGCAGAGAAATTCACCCCTCCACTTT	CASSQDRQRNSPLHF
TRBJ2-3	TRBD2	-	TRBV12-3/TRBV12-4	TGTGCCAGCAGTCCGGGACTAGCGCAAGACCCAGATACGCAGTATTTT	CASSPGLAQDPDTQYF
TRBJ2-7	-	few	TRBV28	TGTGCCAGCAGAATCGACAGCTCCTACGAGCAGTACTTC	CASRIDSSYEQYF
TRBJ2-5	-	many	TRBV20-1	TGCAGTGCACCGGCCCGACGGGAGACCCAGTACTTC	CSAPARRETQYF
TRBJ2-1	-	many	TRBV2	TGTGCCAGCAGTGTAGGAGGGTCTTACAATGAGCAGTTCTTC	CASSVGGSYNEQFF
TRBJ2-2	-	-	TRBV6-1	TGTGCCAGCAGTCCAATTGGGTTGCAGAACACCGGGGAGCTGTTTTTT	CASSPIGLQNTGELFF
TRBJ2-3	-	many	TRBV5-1	TGCGCCAGCAGCATGCAGGGCCCTGGCGCAGATACGCAGTATTTT	CASSMQGPGADTQYF
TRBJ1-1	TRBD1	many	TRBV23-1	TGCGCCAGCAGTCCATCACAGGGGATGAACACTGAAGCTTTCTTT	CASSPSQGMNTEAFF
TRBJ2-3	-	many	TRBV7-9	TGTGCCAGCAGCATCGTACGAACAGATACGCAGTATTTT	CASSIVRTDTQYF
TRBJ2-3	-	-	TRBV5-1	TGCGCCAGCAAGTGGGACACAGATACGCAGTATTTT	CASKWDTDTQYF
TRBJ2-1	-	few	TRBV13	TGTGCCAGCAGCCGTACCGACCATGAGCAGTTCTTC	CASSRTDHEQFF
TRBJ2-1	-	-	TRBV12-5	TGTGCTAGTGCCCTGCGTTCCCGGGGGAACAATGAGCAGTTCTTC	CASALRSRGNNEQFF
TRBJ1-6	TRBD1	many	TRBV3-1	TGTGCCAGCAGCCCAACAGGGGGAGGTGCTTCACCCCTCCACTTT	CASSPTGGGASPLHF
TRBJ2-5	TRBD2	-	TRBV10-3	TGTGCCATCAGTGAGCCCGAGCGGGGTCAAGAGACCCAGTACTTC	CAISEPERGQETQYF